The rows below give T cell receptor beta chains drawn from one sample of a study of CDR3 diversity in severe acne. Each CDR3 protein gets one entry after TCRdb re-called the PCR reads with MiXCR. This repertoire shows roughly 100,000 distinct CDR3 sequences, around 53% found once; its top ten account for approximately 13%. Material for sequencing was blood. These receptors originate from a male donor with acne. CDR3s include the opening cysteine and the closing phenylalanine or tryptophan. Each record gives: J gene, D gene, V gene, clone size, CDR3 protein, CDR3 DNA. The D gene is left open where the match is weak. Clone size appears in some rows only: once, few, many, or a class for an expanded clone.

TRBJ2-2	.	TRBV5-1	.	CASSPGAAGGELFF	TGCGCCAGCAGCCCAGGGGCTGCCGGGGGGGAGCTGTTTTTT
TRBJ2-5	.	TRBV19	.	CASSRAFVGETQYF	TGTGCCAGTAGTAGGGCCTTTGTGGGGGAGACCCAGTACTTC
TRBJ1-5	.	TRBV25-1	many	CASSESRGASNQPQHF	TGTGCCAGCAGTGAATCGCGAGGGGCTAGCAATCAGCCCCAGCATTTT
TRBJ2-2	.	TRBV14	.	CASSQDVRRPGELFF	TGTGCCAGCAGCCAAGATGTTAGACGGCCCGGGGAGCTGTTTTTT
TRBJ2-7	TRBD2	TRBV20-1	.	CSARDVTSGIGRGEQYF	TGCAGTGCTAGAGATGTAACTAGCGGGATAGGTCGCGGCGAGCAGTACTTC
TRBJ2-7	TRBD2	TRBV5-6	.	CASSPGTSAAYEQYF	TGTGCCAGCAGCCCGGGGACTAGCGCTGCCTACGAGCAGTACTTC
TRBJ2-7	TRBD2	TRBV20-1	.	CSAVVTSAYEQYF	TGCAGTGCCGTGGTGACTAGCGCCTACGAGCAGTACTTC
TRBJ1-6	.	TRBV6-1	few	CASSLMRYNSPLHF	TGTGCCAGCAGTTTAATGAGATACAATTCACCCCTCCACTTT
TRBJ2-5	TRBD2	TRBV7-9	many	CASGHFGLASSGTQYF	TGTGCCAGCGGACACTTCGGACTAGCAAGCAGTGGGACCCAGTACTTC
TRBJ2-5	TRBD2	TRBV20-1	.	CSAKGLAGVGQETQYF	TGCAGTGCCAAGGGACTAGCGGGAGTCGGCCAAGAGACCCAGTACTTC
TRBJ2-3	.	TRBV6-5	.	CASSYSTALQGPELGTQYF	TGTGCCAGCAGTTACTCCACAGCGCTACAAGGCCCCGAATTAGGTACGCAGTATTTC
TRBJ2-2	.	TRBV5-6	few	CASSPGTGTGELFF	TGTGCCAGCAGCCCCGGGACGGGCACCGGGGAGCTGTTTTTT
TRBJ1-1	.	TRBV6-2/TRBV6-3	few	CASSEAGNTEAFF	TGTGCCAGCAGTGAGGCAGGGAACACTGAAGCTTTCTTT
TRBJ2-5	.	TRBV5-6	many	CASSLGTPETQYF	TGTGCCAGCAGTCTCGGGACTCCGGAGACCCAGTACTTC
TRBJ1-5	.	TRBV19	.	CASSIAENQPQHF	TGTGCCAGTAGTATCGCGGAAAATCAGCCCCAGCATTTT
TRBJ1-1	.	TRBV12-3/TRBV12-4	.	CASSFGSPGEAFF	TGTGCCAGCAGTTTTGGCAGCCCGGGCGAAGCTTTCTTT